The 8 T cell receptor beta chains given below trace back to one sample, sequenced in a study of T cell responses to AZD1222 COVID-19 vaccine. The repertoire was sequenced with immunoSEQ multiplex PCR; TCRdb's copy has only in-frame clones and lacks some. The table records around 140,000 clones, roughly 90% of them present only once. Sequencing was performed on peripheral blood, taken 28 days after the second dose of the MenACWY control vaccine. These receptors all come from an adult who received the MenACWY meningococcal vaccine as a control.

CDR3 sequence: CASSQAGGLAGGPSEQYF. DNA for the CDR3: TGTGCCAGCAGCCAAGCGGGGGGCCTAGCGGGAGGCCCTTCCGAGCAGTACTTC. The rearrangement uses TRBV3-1 (or the pseudogene TRBV3-2) and TRBJ2-7, with 11 bases identical to TRBD2. The CDR3 has 18 residues. The germline CDR1 and CDR2 sequences are LGHDT and YNNKEL (reference sequence). With V trimmed by 1 base and J by 6 bases, 14 bases remained unmatched.

The chain has TRBV13 and TRBJ2-7, with D perhaps matching TRBD1 or TRBD2 (5 bases each). Germline CDR1 reads PRHDT; CDR2 reads FYEKMQ (reference sequence). The CDR3 is 13 residues long. V gave up 1 base and J gave up 3 bases, with 7 bases separating them. Here the CDR3 DNA reads TGTGCCAGCAGCTTAGTGGGGGTCTACGAGCAGTACTTC. Translation: CASSLVGVYEQYF.

In the case of this clone: The same CDR3 also results from other DNA sequences found in this sample. V usage is TRBV9 and J usage is TRBJ2-2; no definite D call. V was pared by 0 bases and J by 3 bases, with 3 bases between. The CDR3 covers 13 residues. Germline V gene lookup returns CDR1 SGDLS and CDR2 YYNGEE. CDR3 DNA sequence: TGTGCCAGCAGCGTAGAAGACACCGGGGAGCTGTTTTTT. Translation gives CASSVEDTGELFF.

The J gene is TRBJ2-3, the V gene TRBV6-1, with 10 bases matching TRBD2. Germline lookup yields CDR1 MNHNS and CDR2 SASEGT. V was pared by 4 bases and J by 8 bases, with 15 bases of the junction left unmatched. The CDR3 has 17 amino acids. CDR3 amino acids: CASSVSVGLAFVGTQYF. The CDR3, as DNA: TGTGCCAGCAGTGTTAGCGTGGGACTAGCGTTCGTAGGTACGCAGTATTTT.

The genes are TRBV15 and TRBJ2-2; TRBD2 agrees at 7 bases. Germline trimming cut 1 base from V and 6 bases from J; bases unmatched to any gene: 11. Germline V gene data show CDR1 as LNHNV and CDR2 as YYDKDF (reference sequence). This CDR3 has 17 amino acids. In DNA form, the CDR3 reads TGTGCCACCAGCAGAGGTTTGGAGGGAGGGGATCCCGGGGAGCTGTTTTTT. Translating gives CATSRGLEGGDPGELFF. The full variable domain, completed using reference TRBV15 and TRBJ2-2, is DAMVIQNPRYQVTQFGKPVTLSCSQTLNHNVMYWYQQKSSQAPKLLFHYYDKDFNNEADTPDNFQSRRPNTSFCFLDIRSPGLGDTAMYLCATSRGLEGGDPGELFFGEGSRLTVL.

This chain uses TRBV11-3 with TRBJ1-1; the D gene is possibly TRBD1 (6 bases). In germline, CDR1 is SGHNT, CDR2 YENEEA. V shed 5 bases and J shed 12 bases, with 22 bases lying between them. The CDR3 sequence is 14 residues long. CDR3 sequence (DNA): TGTGCCAGCAGCCCAAGGGGGGGCGCAACGCGAACTTTCTTT. It codes for CASSPRGGATRTFF.

The chain joins TRBV19 to TRBJ1-2; TRBD1 is a possible D gene (5 bases). The CDR3 has 18 residues. CDR1 is LNHDA, CDR2 SQIVND, per germline (reference sequence). V was pared by 2 bases and J by 0 bases, with 19 bases between. For the CDR3, the DNA is TGTGCCAGTAGTATACCGTGGACACCCGGGGGGACTAACTATGGCTACACCTTC. Protein sequence: CASSIPWTPGGTNYGYTF.

This chain connects TRBV11-3 to TRBJ1-2; D is ambiguous. This CDR3 comprises 14 residues. CDR1 and CDR2 from the germline V gene are SGHNT and YENEEA. V was shortened by 6 bases and J by 6 bases, with 17 bases between the two germline ends. In DNA form, the CDR3 reads TGTGCCAGCAGGATGTGGGCCGCAGAGGATGGCTACACCTTC. This sequence encodes CASRMWAAEDGYTF.